The 14 T cell receptor beta chains below all came from one sample that was sequenced in a study of long-term antiretroviral therapy in people with HIV (dated by TCRdb to 2021 to 2024). Sequencing of the TRB variable region was done with the immunoSEQ hsTCRB v3.0 assay at survey level resolution. Here the immuneACCESS table is served through TCRdb, limited to in-frame sequences with V and J called. Missing clones are a known gap in these copies; in checked studies unresolved V genes cover under half, and the rest lacks a known reason. The sample records roughly 29,000 clones, 95% of which are singletons. 3.1% of the sample goes to the ten largest clones. The source material was unsorted PBMCs, sampled 5.3 years after starting antiretroviral therapy. The receptors derive from a man in his fifties or sixties with HIV.

For the CDR3, the DNA is TGTGCCAGCACCTATCAGGTGAACACTGAAGCTTTCTTT. Its protein is CASTYQVNTEAFF. The rearrangement joins TRBV9 to TRBJ1-1; D not resolved. V lost 6 bases and J lost 0, with 9 bases in between. The CDR3 runs 13 residues. Germline values: CDR1 SGDLS, CDR2 YYNGEE.

The chain links TRBV7-9 to TRBJ2-7; D not resolved. V gave up 5 bases and J gave up 2 bases, with 13 bases separating them. The germline V gene has CDR1 SEHNR and CDR2 FQNEAQ (reference sequence). The CDR3 covers 14 residues. CDR3 in amino acids: CASSPGYQTYEQYF. In nucleotides, the CDR3 is TGTGCCAGCAGCCCTGGTTATCAAACCTACGAGCAGTACTTC.

The chain combines TRBV9 with TRBJ1-6; TRBD1 agrees at 9 bases. With 6 bases clipped from V and 6 bases from J, the junction kept 1 base outside the gene matches. Germline CDR1 SGDLS, CDR2 YYNGEE. The CDR3 consists of 13 residues. The CDR3 coding sequence is TGTGCCAGCACGGGACAGGGTAATTCACCCCTCCACTTT. Translated: CASTGQGNSPLHF.

This chain uses TRBV18 with TRBJ1-6, with D unresolved. Germline-derived CDR1 and CDR2 are KGHSH and LQKENI. The CDR3 is 15 amino acids. V was trimmed by 3 bases and J by 4 bases, leaving 10 bases between them. CDR3 sequence (DNA): TGTGCCAGCTCACCCGGATCGGTATATAATTCACCCCTCCACTTT. This encodes CASSPGSVYNSPLHF. The variable domain in full, completed from reference TRBV18 and TRBJ1-6, reads NAGVMQNPRHLVRRRGQEARLRCSPMKGHSHVYWYRQLPEEGLKFMVYLQKENIIDESGMPKERFSAEFPKEGPSILRIQQVVRGDSAAYFCASSPGSVYNSPLHFGNGTRLTVT.

J is TRBJ1-1 and V is TRBV11-1; D perhaps matches TRBD1 (5 bases). The CDR3 is 14 residues long. The germline CDR1 and CDR2 sequences are SGHAT and FQDESV (reference sequence). The V end was cut by 1 base, the J end by 0 bases, with 6 bases between. The DNA of the CDR3 is TGTGCCAGCAGCTTAGACAGGTTGAACACTGAAGCTTTCTTT. Amino acid sequence: CASSLDRLNTEAFF.

The gene calls are TRBV7-7 and TRBJ1-2; TRBD1 might be the D (5 bases). This CDR3 is 16 amino acids long. CDR1 is SSHAT and CDR2 is FNYEAQ in the germline V gene (reference sequence). V lost 2 bases to trimming and J lost 0 bases, with 13 bases between them. The CDR3 sequence is CASSLIRQGPNYGYTF. The DNA for the CDR3 is TGTGCCAGCAGCTTAATCCGCCAGGGCCCTAACTATGGCTACACCTTC.

J is TRBJ2-3 and V is TRBV7-9; D might be TRBD2 (7 bases). Germline V gene sequence: CDR1 SEHNR, CDR2 FQNEAQ (reference sequence). The CDR3 has 14 residues. V was cut by 2 bases and J by 4 bases, with 10 bases left in between. The CDR3 loop reads CASSLRGGADTQYF. The CDR3, as DNA: TGTGCCAGCAGCTTAAGGGGGGGGGCAGATACGCAGTATTTT. Combining the CDR3 with reference TRBV7-9 and TRBJ2-3 gives the whole variable domain DTGVSQNPRHKITKRGQNVTFRCDPISEHNRLYWYRQTLGQGPEFLTYFQNEAQLEKSRLLSDRFSAERPKGSFSTLEIQRTEQGDSAMYLCASSLRGGADTQYFGPGTRLTVL.

V and J are TRBV7-3 and TRBJ1-2; D is possibly TRBD1 (5 bases). Per germline, CDR1 SGHTA and CDR2 FQGTGA. The V end was cut by 2 bases, the J end by 3 bases, with 13 bases between. The CDR3 consists of 15 residues. CDR3 DNA: TGTGCCAGCAGCTTAGAGGGGCGAAGGGACTATGGCTACACCTTC. This codes for CASSLEGRRDYGYTF.

V gene TRBV4-1 combines with J gene TRBJ2-7; tentatively, D is TRBD2 (5 bases). The CDR3 is made up of 13 amino acids. Germline V lookup: CDR1 MGHRA, CDR2 YSYEKL. Trimming took off 0 bases at V and 7 bases at J, with 10 bases between the two ends. The CDR3 nucleotides read TGCGCCAGCAGCCAAGATCTTACGGGGGAGCAGTACTTC. Residues: CASSQDLTGEQYF.

The V gene is TRBV4-2, the J gene TRBJ2-1; D unresolved. CDR1 LGHNA and CDR2 YNFKEQ come from the germline V gene. Trimming took 0 bases from V and 6 from J, leaving 9 bases between them. This CDR3 has 14 amino acids. The CDR3 sequence is CASSQEYVVNEQFF. The CDR3 coding sequence is TGTGCCAGCAGCCAAGAGTACGTTGTCAATGAGCAGTTCTTC.

The chain has TRBV11-3 and TRBJ2-7; possible D gene TRBD2, 6 bases. Germline V gives CDR1 SGHNT, CDR2 YENEEA. This CDR3 comprises 15 residues. Trimming cost V 4 bases and J 4 bases, with 17 bases left between them. CDR3 DNA: TGTGCCAGCAGCTCTATAGCGGCGAACCCTTACGAGCAGTACTTC. Its protein is CASSSIAANPYEQYF.

The CDR3 bases are TGTGCCAGCAGCACACCCAGGGAGATGCGCTACACCTTC. This encodes CASSTPREMRYTF. This rearrangement joins TRBV5-5 to TRBJ1-2; TRBD1 is a possible D gene (5 bases). V dropped 4 bases and J dropped 9 bases, with 16 bases sitting between them. Germline V gene data show CDR1 as SGHKS and CDR2 as YYEKEE (reference sequence). The CDR3 is 13 residues long.

The chain uses TRBV13 and TRBJ2-1; 13 positions agree with TRBD2. The V gene end was trimmed by 4 bases and the J gene end by 6 bases; junction bases not matched to a gene: 3. Germline V gene lookup returns CDR1 PRHDT and CDR2 FYEKMQ (reference sequence). The CDR3 spans 15 residues. CDR3 sequence: CASSSRTSGGNEQFF. The DNA of the CDR3 is TGTGCCAGCAGCTCCCGGACTAGCGGGGGCAATGAGCAGTTCTTC. Complete variable domain (other parts from reference TRBV13 and TRBJ2-1): AAGVIQSPRHLIKEKRETATLKCYPIPRHDTVYWYQQGPGQDPQFLISFYEKMQSDKGSIPDRFSAQQFSDYHSELNMSSLELGDSALYFCASSSRTSGGNEQFFGPGTRLTVL.

The V gene is TRBV4-1, the J gene TRBJ2-2; 7 positions agree with TRBD2. Looked up from germline, CDR1 is MGHRA and CDR2 is YSYEKL. There are 18 residues in the CDR3. V lost 4 bases and J lost 0; bases outside the gene matches: 11. The CDR3 reads CASSRIQPGLTNTGELFF. CDR3 in DNA: TGCGCCAGCAGCCGAATTCAACCGGGACTAACGAACACCGGGGAGCTGTTTTTT.